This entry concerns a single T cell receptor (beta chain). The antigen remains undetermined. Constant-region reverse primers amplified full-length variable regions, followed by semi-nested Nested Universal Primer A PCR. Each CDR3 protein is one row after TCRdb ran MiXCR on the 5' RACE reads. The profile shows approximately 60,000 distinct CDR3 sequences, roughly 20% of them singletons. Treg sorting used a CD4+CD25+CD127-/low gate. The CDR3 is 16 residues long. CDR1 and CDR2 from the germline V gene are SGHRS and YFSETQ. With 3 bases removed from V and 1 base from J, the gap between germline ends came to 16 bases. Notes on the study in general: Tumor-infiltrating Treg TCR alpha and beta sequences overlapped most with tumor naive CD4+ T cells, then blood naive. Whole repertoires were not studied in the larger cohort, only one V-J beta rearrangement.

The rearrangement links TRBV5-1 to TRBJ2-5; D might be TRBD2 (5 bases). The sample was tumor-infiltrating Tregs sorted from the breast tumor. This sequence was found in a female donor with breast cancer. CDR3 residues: CASSSPGMGLQETQYF. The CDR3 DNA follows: TGCGCCAGCAGCTCACCGGGGATGGGCCTCCAAGAGACCCAGTACTTC.